This T cell receptor beta chain stems from a study of blood T cells in healthy people across ages. Study in general: Researchers report that template switching captured about one barcoded beta molecule per two T cells.

A second about 7 to 12 cycle PCR used barcoded and J-beta primers. TCRdb reprocessed the 5' RACE reads with MiXCR, giving one entry per CDR3 protein. The table has 650,000 to 1,000,000 distinct CDR3 sequences, around 50% seen once. For every donor, a draw yielded ten milliliters of peripheral blood. This clonotype was observed a few times. The CDR3 is 13 residues long. CDR1 LNHNV and CDR2 YYDKDF come from the germline V gene (reference sequence). V gave up 5 bases and J gave up 10 bases, with 15 bases separating them. The receptor's source is a man aged 80 or over in good health. Sequencing input: blood. V usage is TRBV15 and J usage is TRBJ2-1, with D possibly TRBD2 on 5 matching bases. Written as DNA, the CDR3 is TGTGCCACCAGCTCCGAACCGCGCGGGGAGCAGTTCTTC. The encoded protein is CATSSEPRGEQFF.